The 4 T cell receptor beta chains below come from one sample, sequenced in a study of T cell repertoires in cytomegalovirus infection. The antigens these receptors bind are not known. TCRdb fed the reads into MiXCR, producing one record per CDR3 protein. The sample consists of 75,000 to 100,000 distinct CDR3 sequences, roughly 29% of them appearing once. This material consisted of CD8+ T cells from cultured PBMCs, taken from culture after CMV antigen stimulation. The source of these receptors is a human donor in good health (CMV status not recorded). Some clones in this sample may be carry-over from other donors' samples.

The chain links TRBV19 to TRBJ2-3; TRBD2 aligns across 9 bases. The CDR3 has 15 amino acids. V shed 3 bases, J shed 5 bases, and the junction held 6 bases outside the gene matches. Germline CDR1 reads LNHDA; CDR2 reads SQIVND (reference sequence). The chain's CDR3 is CASSIPAGGEDTQYF. In DNA, the CDR3 is TGTGCCAGTAGTATCCCAGCGGGGGGCGAAGATACGCAGTATTTT.

The V call is TRBV6-8, the J call TRBJ1-6; tentatively, D is TRBD1 (5 bases). Germline CDR1 reads MNHGY; CDR2 reads SAAAGT. The CDR3 is made up of 16 amino acids. V lost 2 bases, J lost 10 bases, and 18 bases lay in between. CDR3 DNA sequence: TGTGCCAGCAGTTACGCCGTGAGGGCGAGGGGATCACCCCTCCACTTT. This encodes CASSYAVRARGSPLHF.

The rearrangement joins TRBV28 to TRBJ1-1; TRBD1 is a possible D gene (5 bases). V lost 2 bases to trimming and J lost 0 bases, with 10 bases between them. The V gene's germline CDR1 is MDHEN and CDR2 SYDVKM. This CDR3 region has 15 residues. The chain's CDR3 is CASSLLGTMNTEAFF. The CDR3 coding sequence is TGTGCCAGCAGTTTACTCGGGACCATGAACACTGAAGCTTTCTTT.

This sequence joins TRBV5-6 and TRBJ1-5, with unresolved D. The length of the CDR3 is 14 residues. Trimming removed 3 bases at V and 5 bases at J, with 12 bases between. Germline V gene lookup returns CDR1 SGHDT and CDR2 YYEEEE. As DNA, the CDR3 is TGTGCCAGCAGCTCTTCAGGAGACTATCAGCCCCAGCATTTT. Translation gives CASSSSGDYQPQHF.